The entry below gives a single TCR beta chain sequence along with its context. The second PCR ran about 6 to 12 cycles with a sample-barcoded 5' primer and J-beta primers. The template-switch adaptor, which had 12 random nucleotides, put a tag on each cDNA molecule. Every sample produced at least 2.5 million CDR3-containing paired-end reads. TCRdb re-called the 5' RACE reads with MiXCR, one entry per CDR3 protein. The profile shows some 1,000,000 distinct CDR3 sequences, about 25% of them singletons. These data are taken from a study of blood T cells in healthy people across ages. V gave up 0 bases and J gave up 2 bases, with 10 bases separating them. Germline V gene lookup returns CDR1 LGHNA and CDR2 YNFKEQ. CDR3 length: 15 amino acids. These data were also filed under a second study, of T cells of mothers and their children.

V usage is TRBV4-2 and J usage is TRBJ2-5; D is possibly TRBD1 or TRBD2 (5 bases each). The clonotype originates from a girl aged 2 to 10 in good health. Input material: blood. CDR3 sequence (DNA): TGTGCCAGCAGCCAAGATGGGACGCTTCAAGAGACCCAGTACTTC. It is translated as CASSQDGTLQETQYF.